Listed below are T cell receptor beta chains from one sample, sequenced in a study of blood T cell repertoires in COVID-19. The method was immunoSEQ multiplex PCR; TCRdb's version includes in-frame clones alone and lacks a portion of them. The repertoire holds tens of thousands of clones, 90% seen once, with roughly 15% in the top ten. The sample consisted of peripheral blood. The receptors were sampled from a man at least 80 years old with acute or convalescent COVID-19. The CDR3 runs from the conserved cysteine through the conserved F or W. D genes are given only for firm matches. Clone size is not always given. Where it is, it says once, few, many or a class for expanded clones.

cdr3_aa cdr3_nt v_call clone_size d_call j_call cdr3_length
CASSLSGLTNEKLFF TGTGCCAGCAGCTTATCGGGACTGACTAATGAAAAACTGTTTTTT TRBV11-2 - - TRBJ1-4 15
CASSYTSGTRYTGELFF TGCGCCAGCAGCTATACCTCCGGGACTAGGTACACCGGGGAGCTGTTTTTT TRBV5-1 - TRBD2 TRBJ2-2 17
CARPGQTPGLYNSPGTDTQYF TGTGCCAGACCGGGCCAAACACCGGGACTCTATAATTCTCCTGGCACAGATACGCAGTATTTT TRBV19 - - TRBJ2-3 21
CASSEALLDSTDTQYF TGTGCCAGCAGTGAAGCGCTTCTAGATAGCACAGATACGCAGTATTTT TRBV6-1 once - TRBJ2-3 16
CASSSHRGGEQYF TGTGCCAGCAGCAGCCACCGAGGGGGCGAGCAGTACTTC TRBV27 - - TRBJ2-7 13
CACTGTVDSNEQFF TGTGCCTGCACCGGGACAGTTGACTCGAATGAGCAGTTCTTC TRBV30 - TRBD1 TRBJ2-1 14
CASSPRGPNTEAFF TGTGCCAGCAGCCCCAGGGGGCCGAACACTGAAGCTTTCTTT TRBV6-5 - TRBD1 TRBJ1-1 14
CASSEYGVATNEKLFF TGTGCCAGCAGTGAATACGGGGTTGCAACTAATGAAAAACTGTTTTTT TRBV25-1 - - TRBJ1-4 16
CASSLGPGGVETQYF TGTGCCAGCAGCTTAGGCCCCGGGGGGGTAGAGACCCAGTACTTC TRBV11-2 - TRBD2 TRBJ2-5 15
CAWSGGQTSNQPQHF TGTGCCTGGAGTGGGGGACAAACCAGCAATCAGCCCCAGCATTTT TRBV30 - - TRBJ1-5 15
CASSSGGEIPGNTIYF TGTGCCAGCAGTTCAGGGGGCGAGATCCCTGGAAACACCATATATTTT TRBV6-5 - TRBD1 TRBJ1-3 16
CSVVIASYEQYF TGCAGCGTTGTCATAGCCTCATACGAGCAGTACTTC TRBV29-1 - - TRBJ2-7 12
CASSVGSARGDNEQFF TGTGCCAGCAGCGTGGGGTCGGCGCGGGGGGACAATGAGCAGTTCTTC TRBV9 - TRBD2 TRBJ2-1 16
CASSRGGYTEAFF TGTGCCAGCAGCCGGGGGGGATACACTGAAGCTTTCTTT TRBV25-1 - - TRBJ1-1 13
CASRSVLSNQPQHF TGTGCCAGCAGGTCAGTCCTTAGCAATCAGCCCCAGCATTTT TRBV6-5 - - TRBJ1-5 14
CASSQIGGVRETQYF TGTGCCAGCAGTCAAATCGGCGGGGTGCGAGAGACCCAGTACTTC TRBV14 few - TRBJ2-5 15
CASSIGRGQSNTEAFF TGTGCCAGCAGTATAGGGCGCGGGCAATCGAACACTGAAGCTTTCTTT TRBV13 - - TRBJ1-1 16
CASSFGQGHQPQHF TGTGCCAGCAGCTTCGGACAGGGGCATCAGCCCCAGCATTTT TRBV5-5 - TRBD1 TRBJ1-5 14
CASSLAPTGGYEQYF TGTGCCAGCAGCTTAGCGCCTACAGGGGGCTACGAGCAGTACTTC TRBV11-1 - TRBD1 TRBJ2-7 15
CASSLGQASYEQYF TGTGCCAGCAGCTTAGGACAGGCGTCCTACGAGCAGTACTTC TRBV7-9 - - TRBJ2-7 14
CATSRGLAGSHEQYF TGTGCCACCAGCAGAGGACTAGCGGGTTCACACGAGCAGTACTTC TRBV15 - TRBD2 TRBJ2-7 15
CASRGLAGGEETQYF TGTGCCAGCAGGGGACTAGCGGGGGGGGAAGAGACCCAGTACTTC TRBV4-2 - TRBD2 TRBJ2-5 15
CASSSNPTAPPYGYTF TGCGCCAGCAGCTCCAACCCGACAGCCCCCCCCTATGGCTACACCTTC TRBV5-1 - - TRBJ1-2 16
CASSLAPTGDAETQYF TGTGCCAGCAGCTTGGCACCGACAGGGGACGCGGAGACCCAGTACTTC TRBV5-6 - TRBD1 TRBJ2-5 16
CASSKAGTDTQYF TGCGCCAGCAGCAAAGCGGGGACAGATACGCAGTATTTT TRBV5-1 - TRBD2 TRBJ2-3 13
CASTRDIDEQYF TGTGCCAGCACCCGGGACATAGACGAGCAGTACTTC TRBV6-5 - - TRBJ2-7 12
CASSAAGSPLHF TGTGCCAGCAGCGCCGCCGGTTCACCCCTCCACTTT TRBV9 once - TRBJ1-6 12
CASSDREGSPLHF TGTGCCAGCAGTGACAGGGAGGGCTCACCCCTCCACTTT TRBV6-4 - - TRBJ1-6 13
CASSVMAGNTGELFF TGTGCCAGCAGCGTAATGGCGGGGAACACCGGGGAGCTGTTTTTT TRBV9 - - TRBJ2-2 15
CASSHSQTNYGYTF TGTGCCAGCAGCCACTCACAGACTAACTATGGCTACACCTTC TRBV3-1/TRBV3-2 - - TRBJ1-2 14
CASSSEISGANVLTF TGTGCCAGCAGTTCCGAGATCTCTGGGGCCAACGTCCTGACTTTC TRBV2 - - TRBJ2-6 15
CASSLDSSTGYTF TGTGCCAGCAGTTTAGACAGTTCTACGGGCTACACCTTC TRBV12-3/TRBV12-4 - - TRBJ1-2 13
CASSQSPGGPDEQFF TGCGCCAGCAGTCAATCCCCGGGGGGGCCGGATGAGCAGTTCTTC TRBV23-1 - TRBD2 TRBJ2-1 15
CASSQGPSYEQYF TGCGCCAGCAGTCAGGGGCCCTCCTACGAGCAGTACTTC TRBV5-1 - - TRBJ2-7 13
CASSADRVGNTIYF TGTGCCAGCAGCGCTGACAGGGTTGGAAACACCATATATTTT TRBV2 - TRBD1 TRBJ1-3 14
CASSQALAGELFF TGTGCCAGCAGCCAAGCCCTAGCTGGGGAGCTGTTTTTT TRBV4-2 - - TRBJ2-2 13
CASSRLAGDKETQYF TGTGCCAGCAGCAGACTAGCGGGGGATAAGGAGACCCAGTACTTC TRBV5-4 - TRBD2 TRBJ2-5 15
CSVPPEGSNYGYTF TGCAGCGTCCCCCCAGAGGGTTCCAACTATGGCTACACCTTC TRBV29-1 few - TRBJ1-2 14
CASSENREGQPQHF TGTGCCAGCAGTGAAAACCGGGAGGGGCAGCCCCAGCATTTT TRBV2 - - TRBJ1-5 14
CSAATSGGSEQYF TGCAGCGCCGCGACTAGCGGGGGTAGCGAGCAGTACTTC TRBV29-1 - TRBD2 TRBJ2-7 13
CASSLGASLNEKLFF TGTGCCAGCAGCTTAGGGGCCAGCCTTAATGAAAAACTGTTTTTT TRBV7-6 - - TRBJ1-4 15
CASSQGEGAFNGYTF TGCGCCAGCAGCCAAGGAGAGGGGGCTTTTAATGGCTACACCTTC TRBV4-1 - TRBD1 TRBJ1-2 15
CAISTGTANQPQHF TGTGCCATCAGTACCGGGACAGCCAATCAGCCCCAGCATTTT TRBV10-3 - TRBD1 TRBJ1-5 14
CASSLYSENSPLHF TGTGCCAGCAGCTTGTACTCGGAGAATTCACCCCTCCACTTT TRBV5-4 - - TRBJ1-6 14
CATQRAGEGNQPQHF TGTGCCACCCAAAGAGCGGGGGAGGGCAATCAGCCCCAGCATTTT TRBV19 once - TRBJ1-5 15
CASSLATNEKLFF TGCGCCAGCAGCCTTGCAACTAATGAAAAACTGTTTTTT TRBV5-1 - - TRBJ1-4 13
CASSPSLATNEKLFF TGCGCCAGCAGCCCAAGCCTTGCAACTAATGAAAAACTGTTTTTT TRBV5-1 once - TRBJ1-4 15
CASSLGIAGPPYNEQFF TGTGCCAGCAGCCTCGGGATAGCGGGGCCCCCCTACAATGAGCAGTTCTTC TRBV9 - TRBD2 TRBJ2-1 17
CASSERDRGTDTQYF TGTGCCAGCAGTGAACGGGACAGGGGCACAGATACGCAGTATTTT TRBV6-1 - TRBD1 TRBJ2-3 15
CASTEGRFNNSPLHF TGTGCCAGCACCGAAGGGAGGTTCAATAATTCACCCCTCCACTTT TRBV2 few - TRBJ1-6 15
CASGSAGHNQPQHF TGCGCCAGCGGCTCTGCGGGGCACAATCAGCCCCAGCATTTT TRBV10-1 once - TRBJ1-5 14
CASSPRTGIPGELFF TGTGCCAGCAGCCCTAGGACAGGGATCCCCGGGGAGCTGTTTTTT TRBV9 - TRBD1 TRBJ2-2 15
CASSRLADSYEQYF TGTGCCAGCAGTCGACTAGCGGACTCCTACGAGCAGTACTTC TRBV6-5 once TRBD2 TRBJ2-7 14
CASSLETGYAYNEQFF TGTGCCAGCAGTTTAGAGACCGGGTACGCCTACAATGAGCAGTTCTTC TRBV28 - - TRBJ2-1 16
CASREIQGPGEKLFF TGTGCCAGCAGGGAGATACAGGGGCCAGGGGAAAAACTGTTTTTT TRBV6-5 - TRBD1 TRBJ1-4 15
CASSTGQDYEQYF TGTGCCAGCAGCACCGGACAGGACTACGAGCAGTACTTC TRBV6-6 - TRBD1 TRBJ2-7 13
CASSRRQVGNTEAFF TGTGCCAGCAGCCGGAGGCAGGTCGGGAACACTGAAGCTTTCTTT TRBV3-1/TRBV3-2 - - TRBJ1-1 15
CASGRGELFF TGTGCCAGCGGCCGCGGGGAGCTGTTTTTT TRBV6-5 - - TRBJ2-2 10
CASSPYRDRGRSPLHF TGCGCCAGCAGCCCATACCGGGACAGGGGGCGCTCACCCCTCCACTTT TRBV5-1 - TRBD1 TRBJ1-6 16
CASSPLRETEAFF TGTGCCAGCTCACCCCTCCGCGAGACTGAAGCTTTCTTT TRBV18 - - TRBJ1-1 13